Given below is one T cell receptor (beta chain) in context. Antigen specificity is unknown. This specimen comes from a study of T cell repertoires in cytomegalovirus infection. As for the study in general: Both recently identified HLA-C-restricted and well-studied HLA-B-restricted CMV epitopes were used in the study. Both a matching HLA type and CMV infection were indicated by public TCR beta signatures.

Per germline, CDR1 MNHEY and CDR2 SVGEGT. The CDR3 contains 15 residues. V was clipped by 6 bases and J by 2 bases, with 17 bases between them. Using its own MiXCR run on the reads, TCRdb lists one record per CDR3 protein. The sample records about 920,000 distinct CDR3 sequences, 31% being singletons. Study outcomes and limitations: Carriers of CMV and the relevant HLA type were discriminated by public TCR beta frequency. In two of eight donors, the top clonotype was HLA-C-restricted CMV-specific.

This specimen consisted of cultured CD8+ T cells from PBMCs, obtained from culture after CMV antigen stimulation. This clonotype was sampled from a human donor in good health (CMV status not recorded). Some clones in this sample may be carry-over from other donors' samples. V gene TRBV6-2 or TRBV6-3 combines with J gene TRBJ2-7, with D uncertain. The CDR3 sequence is CASSQDSGSTYEQYV. In DNA form, the CDR3 reads TGTGCCAGCAGCCAAGATTCTGGCAGTACCTACGAGCAGTACGTC.